This T cell receptor (beta chain) was identified in a study of OX40 agonist ivuxolimab in advanced cancers. With regard to the full study: Ivuxolimab was an agonistic, fully human IgG2 monoclonal antibody directed against OX40 (CD134), a costimulatory receptor. Intravenous ivuxolimab was administered to patients every 2 weeks at six dose levels: 0.01, 0.1, 0.3, 1.5, 3 and 10 mg/kg. Of the roughly 52 dose-escalation patients, hepatocellular carcinoma was present in approximately 20, melanoma in roughly 15, renal cell carcinoma in 9 and head and neck cancer in 9. A male proportion of 82.7% and a mean age of 60 years, ranging from 23 to 79, were recorded for the dose-escalation cohort. Patients were allowed to have had prior anti-PD-1, anti-PD-L1 or anti-CTLA-4 therapy, and approximately 43% of the dose-escalation patients had previously received checkpoint inhibitors. Partial responses were achieved by three dose-escalation patients, of whom one had hepatocellular carcinoma and two had cutaneous melanoma. Peripheral TCRbeta sequencing was intended to test whether TCR sequence diversity was altered and clonal T-cell expansion was caused by ivuxolimab. The paper describes the monotherapy dose-escalation part (N ≈ 51 patients) of the phase I trial of ivuxolimab. Broader findings and caveats from the paper: The antigen specificity of the peripheral T cells that underwent clonal expansion was not determined. At doses of 0.1 to 3.0 mg/kg, clonal expansion of both CD4+ and CD8+ blood T cells was observed from baseline to week 6. After ivuxolimab, CD8+ T cells had more expanded clones than CD4+ T cells on average. In the 0.1-3.0 mg/kg groups, partial responders were among the patients with the lowest normalized peripheral clonal expansion, particularly in CD8+ T cells. Low levels of normalized T-cell clonal expansion were also shown by some nonresponding patients.

Patients with autoimmune disease history or receiving systemic immunosuppression were excluded from the trial. Peripheral blood for TCR sequencing was drawn from every dose cohort at baseline, at cycle 4 day 1 and at cycle 7 day 1. Samples were obtained from an open-label, multicenter, first-in-human phase I dose-escalation trial of ivuxolimab. Adults with locally advanced or metastatic melanoma, renal cell carcinoma, hepatocellular carcinoma or head and neck squamous cell carcinoma were enrolled in the trial. Before TCR sequencing, CD4+ and CD8+ T cells were separately sorted from peripheral blood. Inclusive of the bounding cysteine and phenylalanine, the CDR3 is 15 residues long. Kept here is only the CDR3 DNA, which spans 45 bases and is read in frame from base 1. CDR1 and CDR2 are drawn from the germline V gene: MNHEY, SVGAGI. V drops 4 bases and J drops 3 bases, leaving 12 bases in between. Genomic DNA was isolated from the sorted cells so that the TCRbeta CDR3 region could be sequenced. The immunoSEQ Assay was used to sequence the TCRbeta CDR3 regions. TCRdb took over this immuneACCESS table, retaining in-frame rearrangements with V and J assigned. Such tables are incomplete; in checked studies, under half of the missing clones stem from an unresolved V gene, and the remainder is unexplained. In this sample the table shows 55,000 to 75,000 clones, around 84% of which occur a single time. The ten largest clones take up 5% of the sample.

On this clone itself: Its antigen has not been determined. Base qualities are missing; no much larger clone stands one base away.

This TCR was sampled from an adult with an advanced solid tumor such as melanoma, head and neck, liver or kidney cancer. The specimen comprised CD4+ or CD8+ T cells sorted from blood, sampled in a trial of the OX40 agonist ivuxolimab. The chain uses TRBV6-5 and TRBJ2-2; the D gene is possibly TRBD1, with 5 bases matching. For the CDR3, the sequence is CASSSTGSDTGELFF. The bases read TGTGCCAGCAGTTCCACAGGATCCGACACCGGGGAGCTGTTTTTT.